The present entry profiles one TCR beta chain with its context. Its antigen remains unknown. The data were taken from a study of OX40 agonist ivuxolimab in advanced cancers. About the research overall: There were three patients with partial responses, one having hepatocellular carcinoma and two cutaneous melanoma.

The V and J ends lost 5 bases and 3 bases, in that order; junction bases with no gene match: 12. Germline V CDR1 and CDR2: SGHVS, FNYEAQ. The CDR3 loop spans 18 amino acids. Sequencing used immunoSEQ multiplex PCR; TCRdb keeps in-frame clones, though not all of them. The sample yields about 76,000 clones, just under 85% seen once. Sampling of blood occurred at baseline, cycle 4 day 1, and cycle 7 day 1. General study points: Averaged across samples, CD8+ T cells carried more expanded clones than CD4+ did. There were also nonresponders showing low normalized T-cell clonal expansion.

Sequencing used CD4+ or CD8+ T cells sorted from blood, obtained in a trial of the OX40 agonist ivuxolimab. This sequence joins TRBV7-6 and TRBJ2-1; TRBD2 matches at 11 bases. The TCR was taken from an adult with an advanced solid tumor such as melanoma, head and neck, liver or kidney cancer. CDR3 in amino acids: CASSLISLAGVNYNEQFF. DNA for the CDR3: TGTGCCAGCAGCCTTATATCACTAGCGGGAGTGAACTACAATGAGCAGTTCTTC.